This T cell receptor (beta chain) is drawn from a study of blood T cell repertoires in COVID-19. Study summary: T cells, B-cell-depleted T cells, or PBMCs supplied cDNA or gDNA.

Trimming pared 5 bases from V and 5 bases from J, leaving 18 bases between. There are 16 residues in the CDR3. Germline CDR1 is ENHRY and CDR2 is SYGVKD. The assay was immunoSEQ multiplex PCR, and TCRdb's table has in-frame clones only and misses some. Here the sample spans 100,000 to 150,000 clones, around 83% being singletons. This clonotype was sampled from a woman between 45 and 65 years old with acute or convalescent COVID-19. The chain employs TRBV10-3 and TRBJ1-4; D is undetermined. The material sequenced was peripheral blood. CDR3 residues: CAISPRSGEANEKLFF. CDR3 nucleotide sequence: TGTGCCATCAGTCCGAGATCCGGGGAGGCGAATGAAAAACTGTTTTTT.